The present T cell receptor (beta chain) was sequenced within a study of patients and donors after allogeneic stem cell transplantation. From the RT-PCR reads, TCRdb called clonotypes with MiXCR, one entry per CDR3 protein. The repertoire holds 390,000 or so distinct CDR3 sequences, with 16% as singletons. Looked up from germline, CDR1 is SEHNR and CDR2 is FQNEAQ (reference sequence). The CDR3 consists of 14 residues. V was cut by 4 bases and J by 3 bases, with 13 bases left in between. This chain joins TRBV7-9 and TRBJ2-7; D call uncertain. The source is a human donor who was either an allogeneic HSCT recipient or a stem cell or donor lymphocyte infusion donor (not recorded which). It is not recorded whose cells these are; they may come from a transplant donor. Material for sequencing was blood, either unsorted or a sorted T cell fraction (not recorded which). DNA for the CDR3: TGTGCCAGCAGCTACGTCTCCAACTACTACGAGCAGTACTTC. Translated: CASSYVSNYYEQYF.